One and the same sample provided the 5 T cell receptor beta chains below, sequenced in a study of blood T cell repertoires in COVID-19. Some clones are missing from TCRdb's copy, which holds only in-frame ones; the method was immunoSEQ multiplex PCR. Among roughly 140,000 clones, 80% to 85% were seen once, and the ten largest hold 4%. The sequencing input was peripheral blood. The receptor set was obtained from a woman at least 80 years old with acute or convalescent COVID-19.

CDR3 region: CASSLVVRGRYSYNEQFF. CDR3 DNA sequence: TGTGCCAGCAGCTTAGTAGTGCGGGGACGCTACTCCTACAATGAGCAGTTCTTC. This chain joins TRBV7-6 and TRBJ2-1; a possible D gene is TRBD2 (6 bases). CDR3 size: 18 residues. Per germline, CDR1 SGHVS and CDR2 FNYEAQ. Trimming removed 1 base from V and 0 bases from J, with 16 bases in between.

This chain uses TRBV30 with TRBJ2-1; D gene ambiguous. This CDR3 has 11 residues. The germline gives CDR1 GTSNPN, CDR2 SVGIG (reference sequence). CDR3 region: CAVDTYNEQFF. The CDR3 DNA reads TGTGCTGTTGACACCTACAATGAGCAGTTCTTC.

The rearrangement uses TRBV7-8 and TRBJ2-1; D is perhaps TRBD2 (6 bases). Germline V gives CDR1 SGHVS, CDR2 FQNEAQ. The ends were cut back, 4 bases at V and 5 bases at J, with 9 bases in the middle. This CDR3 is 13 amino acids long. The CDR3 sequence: CASSSGSHNEQFF. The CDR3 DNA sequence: TGTGCCAGCAGCTCCGGGAGTCACAATGAGCAGTTCTTC. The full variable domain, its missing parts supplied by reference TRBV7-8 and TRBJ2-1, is GAGVSQSPRYKVAKRGQDVALRCDPISGHVSLFWYQQALGQGPEFLTYFQNEAQLDKSGLPSDRFFAERPEGSVSTLKIQRTQQEDSAVYLCASSSGSHNEQFFGPGTRLTVL.

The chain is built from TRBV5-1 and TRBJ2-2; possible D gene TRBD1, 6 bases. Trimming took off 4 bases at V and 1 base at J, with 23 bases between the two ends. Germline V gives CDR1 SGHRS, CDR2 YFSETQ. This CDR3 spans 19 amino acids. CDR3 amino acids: CASSTHPEALGQNTGELFF. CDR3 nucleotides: TGCGCCAGCAGCACCCACCCCGAAGCCCTGGGACAGAACACCGGGGAGCTGTTTTTT.

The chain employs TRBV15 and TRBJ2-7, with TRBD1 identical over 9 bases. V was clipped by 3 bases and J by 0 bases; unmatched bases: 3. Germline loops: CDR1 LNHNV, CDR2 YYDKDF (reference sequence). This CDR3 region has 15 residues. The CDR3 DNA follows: TGTGCCACCAGCAGTGGGACAGGGATCTCCTACGAGCAGTACTTC. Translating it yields CATSSGTGISYEQYF.